This paragraph covers one T cell receptor (beta chain) sequence. Its specificity is unknown. A read error may produce the germline difference seen at one junction end. Donors were nominally healthy when sampled, though unrecorded immune exposures were likely. These data belong to a study of cytomegalovirus exposure and HLA in healthy donors. Study as a whole: An earlier analysis identified more than 95 million unique TCR beta sequences in 170 million or so T cells.

With 60 Vbeta and 13 Jbeta primers, the PCR was carried out. Only in-frame clones appear in the TCRdb table, and some are missing; sequencing was by immunoSEQ multiplex PCR. The table has approximately 130,000 clones, about four fifths seen once; the top ten hold around 1.5%. Germline CDR1 SSHAT, CDR2 FNYEAQ (reference sequence). This CDR3 has 14 residues. Findings of the study overall: Reported findings show TCR beta sequences accurately forecast HLA-A and HLA-B alleles in most subjects.

The J gene is TRBJ2-2, the V gene TRBV7-7, with a tentative D call TRBD1 (5 bases). Sequencing was done on a sample of PBMCs. The TCR sequence derives from a woman under 30 in good health and CMV-seronegative. DNA for the CDR3: TGTGCTAGCAGCTTAACAGGGAACACCGGGGAGCTGTTTTTT. Protein product: CASSLTGNTGELFF.